The next 9 T cell receptor beta chains were all read from a single sample in a study of control samples from healthy donors and cancer patients. Measured with immunoSEQ multiplex PCR; TCRdb has only the in-frame clones, and not every one. The sample lists about 86,000 clones, about 89% seen once, with about 8.6% in the top ten. The source material was PBMCs. These TCRs come from a woman in her forties or fifties with colorectal cancer.

With regard to this clone: The junction shows a germline mismatch at one end, possibly a read error. The rearrangement joins TRBV7-9 to TRBJ1-2; 7 nucleotides line up with TRBD1. CDR3 length: 14 residues. Germline V gene sequence: CDR1 SEHNR, CDR2 FQNEAQ (reference sequence). This CDR3 is CASSPRDRNYDYTF. The CDR3 nucleotides read TGTGCCAGCAGCCCGCGGGACAGAAACTATGACTACACCTTC.

This clone was found once. CDR3 sequence: CASSRHEKLFF. In nucleotides, the CDR3 is TGTGCCAGCAGTCGTCATGAAAAACTGTTTTTT. The rearrangement links TRBV12-3 or TRBV12-4 to TRBJ1-4, with D hard to call. The V and J ends lost 5 bases and 6 bases respectively, with 4 bases between them. CDR3 length: 11 residues.

In its sample, this clone was seen a few times. The rearrangement joins TRBV27 to TRBJ1-6; D gene uncertain. The germline V gene encodes CDR1 MNHEY and CDR2 SMNVEV (reference sequence). The CDR3 runs to 16 residues. V lost 8 bases and J lost 0, with 14 bases in between. CDR3 nucleotides: TGTGCCAGCTCAATTAGGGTAGGCTCCTATAATTCACCCCTCCACTTT. Protein sequence: CASSIRVGSYNSPLHF.

This chain connects TRBV21-1 to TRBJ1-1. TRBV21-1 is a pseudogene locus. CDR3 size: 13 residues. This chain's CDR3 is CASSIWRATEAFF. The CDR3, as DNA: TGTGCCAGCAGCATTTGGAGGGCCACTGAAGCTTTCTTT.

The gene calls are TRBV24-1 and TRBJ2-7; no clear D gene. Germline V lookup: CDR1 KGHDR, CDR2 SFDVKD. The CDR3 is made up of 13 amino acids. Trimming cost V 9 bases and J 0 bases, with 11 bases left between them. CDR3 protein: CATPQRGSYEQYV. The CDR3 bases are TGTGCCACCCCCCAGAGAGGCTCCTACGAGCAGTACGTC.

CDR3 nucleotides: TGCGCCAGCAGCTTTAGACAGGGGTTTCTCTCCTACAATGAGCAGTTCTTC. It is translated as CASSFRQGFLSYNEQFF. This chain connects TRBV5-1 to TRBJ2-1; TRBD1 agrees at 8 bases. Germline-derived CDR1 and CDR2 are SGHRS and YFSETQ. The CDR3 covers 17 residues. Losses at the gene ends were 2 bases for V and 0 bases for J; bases not matched to a gene: 7.

The V call is TRBV2, the J call TRBJ1-6, with 7 bases lining up with TRBD1. The germline CDR1 and CDR2 sequences are SNHLY and FYNNEI. There are 14 residues in the CDR3. The V gene end was trimmed by 10 bases and the J gene end by 10 bases; junction bases not matched to a gene: 13. The CDR3 DNA reads as TGTGCCACCCGGGCCGGCCAGGGGGGCTCACCCCTCCACTTT. This sequence encodes CATRAGQGGSPLHF.

The V and J genes are TRBV10-3 and TRBJ1-5; the D gene is possibly TRBD1 (5 bases). This CDR3 spans 13 amino acids. Germline V lookup: CDR1 ENHRY, CDR2 SYGVKD. Trimming shortened V by 10 bases and J by 10 bases, and 20 bases separated the two germline ends. The DNA for the CDR3 is TGTGCCACGGGGGAACAGACCAACCCCCCCCAGCATTTT. It encodes CATGEQTNPPQHF.

J is TRBJ1-6 and V is TRBV4-3, with 9 positions matching TRBD1. The CDR3 length is 17 residues. The V gene's germline CDR1 is LGHNA and CDR2 YSLEER. V shed 0 bases, J shed 5 bases, and the junction held 5 bases outside the gene matches. CDR3 sequence (DNA): TGCGCCAGCAGCCAAGACCCCGGGACAGGGAATAATTCACCCCTCCACTTT. It specifies CASSQDPGTGNNSPLHF.